A selection of T cell receptor beta chains follows, all from one sample in a study of shared clonotypes between healthy human individuals. Profiling relied on immunoSEQ multiplex PCR, and the TCRdb table lists in-frame clones only, not all of them. The data show 520,000 or so clones, 79% seen once. The source material was PBMCs. These receptor sequences come from a woman between 40 and 50 years old in good health. Some clones in this sample may be carry-over from other donors' samples. CDR3s include the opening cysteine and the closing phenylalanine or tryptophan. A D gene is named only where the DNA matches it firmly. The size field is filled for only some rows; it gives once, few, many or a size class.

v_call	clone_size	d_call	j_call	cdr3_aa	cdr3_nt
TRBV28	NA	TRBD1	TRBJ1-2	CASRLLGQGAGYTF	TGTGCCAGCAGGTTACTGGGACAGGGGGCCGGCTACACCTTC
TRBV27	NA	NA	TRBJ2-5	CATYRILETQYF	TGTGCCACCTATAGGATCTTGGAGACCCAGTACTTC
TRBV7-6	NA	NA	TRBJ2-7	CASSVRVGGAYEQYF	TGTGCCAGCAGCGTTCGCGTGGGCGGTGCCTACGAGCAGTACTTC
TRBV4-2	NA	TRBD1	TRBJ2-7	CASSQATGGSGRSYEQYF	TGTGCCAGCAGCCAAGCGACAGGGGGCTCGGGCCGTTCGTACGAGCAGTACTTC
TRBV14	medium-sized	NA	TRBJ2-1	CASSQRDLEDEQFF	TGTGCCAGCAGCCAGCGCGACTTAGAGGATGAGCAGTTCTTC
TRBV7-9	few	NA	TRBJ2-7	CASSLGVGPSYEQYF	TGTGCCAGCAGCTTAGGGGTAGGGCCCTCCTACGAGCAGTACTTC
TRBV6-5	NA	NA	TRBJ1-1	CASSSRQVNQAFF	TGTGCCAGCAGTAGCAGACAGGTCAATCAAGCTTTCTTT
TRBV5-5	few	TRBD1	TRBJ1-2	CASSLTGANYGYTF	TGTGCCAGCAGCTTGACAGGGGCGAACTATGGCTACACCTTC
TRBV2	NA	TRBD1	TRBJ1-4	CASHTGTGGSPNEKLFF	TGTGCCAGTCACACCGGGACAGGGGGCTCCCCGAATGAAAAACTGTTTTTT
TRBV7-2	NA	NA	TRBJ1-1	CASSLVGIHTEAFF	TGTGCCAGCAGCTTAGTAGGGATTCACACTGAAGCTTTCTTT
TRBV7-8	NA	NA	TRBJ1-1	CASSSDDTEAFF	TGTGCCAGCAGCTCAGATGACACTGAAGCTTTCTTT
TRBV5-1	few	TRBD2	TRBJ2-1	CASSLALAGGLRSSYNEQFF	TGCGCCAGCAGCTTGGCACTAGCGGGAGGGCTTCGGAGCTCCTACAATGAGCAGTTCTTC
TRBV18	NA	TRBD2	TRBJ2-1	CASSPTPPGLAGGDEQFF	TGTGCCAGCTCACCGACGCCTCCGGGACTAGCGGGAGGGGATGAGCAGTTCTTC
TRBV5-1	NA	NA	TRBJ2-3	CASSPRDGTDTQYF	TGCGCCAGCAGCCCGCGTGATGGCACAGATACGCAGTATTTT
TRBV19	NA	TRBD2	TRBJ2-1	CASSRASGTYNEQFF	TGTGCCAGTAGCAGGGCCAGCGGGACCTACAATGAGCAGTTCTTC